This T cell receptor beta chain was sequenced during a study of identical twins. This clonotype occurred a few times. Its matching antigen is unknown. Sequence at one end of the junction differs from germline and may be a read error. MiXCR, applied by TCRdb to the 5' RACE reads, yields one record per CDR3 protein. The table records about 730,000 distinct CDR3 sequences, 21% of them present only once. Germline CDR1 and CDR2: DFQATT and SNEGSKA (reference sequence). The CDR3 has 13 residues. Study observations and caveats: Cross-sectional statistical analysis, not tracking of the same donors, underpinned the conclusions.

This sample was also put to use in a study of T cells expressing NK-cell markers. That report adds: Sorting of alpha-beta TCR T cells alone was achieved in several experiments with an anti-gamma-delta TCR antibody. In a handful of donors, dominant CD3+CD56+NKG2C+ clones formed about 1.0-7.5% of CD8+ cells. Unclear, still, was the HCMV specificity of the expanded NKG2C+ T cell clones.

Sequencing was carried out using PBMCs. The TCR comes from a woman aged 18-29 years in good health. This sequence joins TRBV20-1 and TRBJ1-1, with TRBD1 as a possible D gene (5 bases). Here the CDR3 reads CSASTDGHTEASF. The CDR3, as DNA: TGCAGTGCCAGCACCGACGGACACACTGAAGCTTCCTTT.